Described below is a single T cell receptor beta chain sequence and its context. Each CDR3 protein gets one entry after TCRdb re-called the RT-PCR reads with MiXCR. The sample has fewer than 800,000 distinct CDR3 sequences, more than 13% seen once. CDR1 and CDR2 from the germline V gene are MDHEN and SYDVKM. V lost 7 bases to trimming and J lost 7 bases; unmatched junction nucleotides: 15. This CDR3 is built from 16 residues. The TCR comes from a female donor in good health, serving as a healthy control. This rearrangement joins TRBV28 to TRBJ1-5; TRBD1 aligns across 8 bases. What was sequenced was memory CD4+ T cells from blood. The CDR3 loop reads CASTKEGQVIKQPQHF. CDR3 sequence (DNA): TGTGCCAGCACCAAGGAGGGACAGGTGATAAAGCAGCCCCAGCATTTT.